These T cell receptor beta chains were read from a single sample in a study of cytomegalovirus exposure and HLA in healthy donors. This table comes from immunoSEQ multiplex PCR, and its TCRdb copy is limited to in-frame clones, with some not included. The sample carries 210,000 or so clones, 88% recorded once. The sequencing sample was made of PBMCs. The receptors here all came from a woman aged 18-29 years in good health and CMV-seronegative. Each CDR3 is given with its conserved first and last residue. A D gene is named only where the DNA matches it firmly. Clone size is given for some rows only: seen once, a few or many times, or a class if the clone is expanded.

TRBV11-2	TRBD2	once	16	TRBJ2-3	CASSLFLAGGEDTQYF	TGTGCCAGCAGCTTATTCCTAGCGGGAGGAGAAGATACGCAGTATTTT
TRBV9	.	.	14	TRBJ1-3	CASSVGPGGNTIYF	TGTGCCAGCAGCGTAGGTCCAGGGGGAAACACCATATATTTT
TRBV7-6	TRBD1	.	15	TRBJ2-7	CASSLVPGQNYEQYF	TGTGCCAGCAGCTTAGTGCCGGGACAGAACTACGAGCAGTACTTC
TRBV19	TRBD1	.	15	TRBJ2-1	CASSNPTGYSGEQFF	TGTGCCAGTAGTAACCCGACAGGGTATTCGGGGGAGCAGTTCTTC
TRBV29-1	.	.	13	TRBJ2-3	CSVRGGRTDTQYF	TGCAGCGTGAGGGGGGGACGCACAGATACGCAGTATTTT
TRBV30	.	.	18	TRBJ1-4	CAWSLAGPQRKNDEKLFF	TGTGCCTGGAGTTTGGCGGGGCCGCAAAGGAAGAATGATGAAAAACTGTTTTTT
TRBV5-1	TRBD2	.	14	TRBJ2-5	CASSDTSGTETQYF	TGCGCCAGCAGCGACACTAGCGGTACAGAGACCCAGTACTTC
TRBV29-1	TRBD2	.	17	TRBJ2-1	CSVVGVVAGVLDNEQFF	TGCAGCGTTGTAGGAGTGGTAGCGGGAGTCCTCGACAATGAGCAGTTCTTC
TRBV7-9	TRBD2	.	14	TRBJ2-1	CASSLGLARDEQFF	TGTGCCAGCAGCTTAGGACTAGCACGCGATGAGCAGTTCTTC
TRBV18	TRBD2	.	16	TRBJ2-7	CASSPPGLAGTHEQYF	TGTGCCAGCTCCCCCCCCGGTCTAGCGGGAACCCACGAGCAGTACTTC
TRBV4-3	TRBD1	.	12	TRBJ1-1	CASSQQGAGAFF	TGCGCCAGCAGCCAGCAGGGGGCGGGAGCTTTCTTT
TRBV7-7	.	.	15	TRBJ2-5	CASSLGGGVQETQYF	TGTGCTAGCAGCTTGGGGGGTGGGGTCCAAGAGACCCAGTACTTC
TRBV27	TRBD2	few	12	TRBJ2-7	CASMGGFYEQYF	TGTGCCAGCATGGGAGGGTTCTACGAGCAGTACTTC
TRBV4-1	.	.	15	TRBJ2-7	CASSQDRTGSHEQYF	TGCGCCAGCAGCCAAGATCGTACAGGGTCCCACGAGCAGTACTTC
TRBV5-1	TRBD1	.	17	TRBJ2-7	CASSLGWTGRPSYEQYF	TGCGCCAGCAGCTTGGGCTGGACAGGACGACCCTCCTACGAGCAGTACTTC
TRBV29-1	.	.	13	TRBJ1-1	CSVSSTGNTEAFF	TGCAGCGTTAGCTCGACAGGGAACACTGAAGCTTTCTTT
TRBV27	.	.	15	TRBJ1-2	CASSWGQLANYGYTF	TGTGCCAGCAGTTGGGGGCAGTTAGCTAACTATGGCTACACCTTC
TRBV6-1	.	.	15	TRBJ1-1	CASSEYLVKHTEAFF	TGTGCCAGCAGTGAATATTTAGTCAAACACACTGAAGCTTTCTTT